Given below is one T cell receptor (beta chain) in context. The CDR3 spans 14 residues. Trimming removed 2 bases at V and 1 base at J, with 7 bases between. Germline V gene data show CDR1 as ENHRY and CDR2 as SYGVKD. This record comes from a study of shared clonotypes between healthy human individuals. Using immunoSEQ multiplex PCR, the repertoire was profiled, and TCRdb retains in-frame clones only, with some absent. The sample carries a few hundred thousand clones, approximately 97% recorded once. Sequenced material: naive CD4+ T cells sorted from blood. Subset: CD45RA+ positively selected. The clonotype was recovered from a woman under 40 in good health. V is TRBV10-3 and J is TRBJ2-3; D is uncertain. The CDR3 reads CAISEVLGTDTQYF. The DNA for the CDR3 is TGTGCCATCAGTGAGGTGTTAGGCACAGATACGCAGTATTTT.